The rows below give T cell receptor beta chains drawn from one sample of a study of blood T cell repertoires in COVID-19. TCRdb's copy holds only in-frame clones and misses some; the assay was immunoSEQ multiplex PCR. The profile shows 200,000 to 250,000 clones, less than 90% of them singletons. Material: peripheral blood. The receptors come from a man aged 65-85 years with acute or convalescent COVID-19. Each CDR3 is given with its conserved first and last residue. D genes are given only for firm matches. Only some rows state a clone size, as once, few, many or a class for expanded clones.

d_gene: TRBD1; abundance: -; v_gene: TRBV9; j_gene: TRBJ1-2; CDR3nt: TGTGCCAGCAGCGTAAGGGACAGTAACTATGGCTACACCTTC; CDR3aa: CASSVRDSNYGYTF
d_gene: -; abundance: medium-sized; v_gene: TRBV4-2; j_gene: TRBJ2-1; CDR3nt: TGTGCCAGCAGCCAAGATCCAGGTTCATACCCCTACAATGAGCAGTTCTTC; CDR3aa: CASSQDPGSYPYNEQFF
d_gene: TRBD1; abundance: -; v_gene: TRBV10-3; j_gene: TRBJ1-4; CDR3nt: TGTGCCATCAGGGGACAGTCGGACGAAAAACTGTTTTTT; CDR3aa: CAIRGQSDEKLFF
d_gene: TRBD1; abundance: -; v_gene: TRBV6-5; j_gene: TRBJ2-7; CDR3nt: TGTGCCAGCAGGGGACAGTACGAGCAGTACTTC; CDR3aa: CASRGQYEQYF
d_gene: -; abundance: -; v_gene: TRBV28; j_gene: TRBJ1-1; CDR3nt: TGTGCCAGCAATAGGGCGGGGTCGGCTAACACTGAAGCTTTCTTT; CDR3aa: CASNRAGSANTEAFF
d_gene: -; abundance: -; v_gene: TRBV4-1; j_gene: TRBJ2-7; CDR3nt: TGCGCCAGCAGCCAAACCCCCACCCCCGCCGAGCGCTACGAGCAGTACTTC; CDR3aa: CASSQTPTPAERYEQYF
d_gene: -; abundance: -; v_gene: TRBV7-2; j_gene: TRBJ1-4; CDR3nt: TGTGCCAGCAGCTTAAATGGGGGGACTAATGAAAAACTGTTTTTT; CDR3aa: CASSLNGGTNEKLFF
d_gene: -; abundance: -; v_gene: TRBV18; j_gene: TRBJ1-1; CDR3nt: TGTGCCAGCTCACCACCGACATGGAATGAAGCTTTCTTT; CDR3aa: CASSPPTWNEAFF
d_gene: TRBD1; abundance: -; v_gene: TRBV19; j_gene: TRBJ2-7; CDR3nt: TGTGCCAGTAGTATGGGACAGGGATTTTACGAGCAGTACTTC; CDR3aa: CASSMGQGFYEQYF
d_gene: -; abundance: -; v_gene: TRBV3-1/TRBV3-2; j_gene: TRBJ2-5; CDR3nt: TGTGCCAGCAGCCAGGTCAGGGGAACCCAGTACTTC; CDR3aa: CASSQVRGTQYF
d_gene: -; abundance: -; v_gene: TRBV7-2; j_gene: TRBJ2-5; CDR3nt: TGTGCCAGCAGCTTAGCGCTGAGGACCCAGTACTTC; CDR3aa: CASSLALRTQYF
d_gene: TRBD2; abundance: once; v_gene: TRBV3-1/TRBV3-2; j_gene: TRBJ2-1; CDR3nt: TGTGCCAGCAGCCAAGATCTACGAGCTAGCGGGATATACAATGAGCAGTTCTTC; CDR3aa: CASSQDLRASGIYNEQFF
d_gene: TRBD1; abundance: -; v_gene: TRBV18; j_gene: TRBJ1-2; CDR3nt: TGTGCCAGCTCACCGACAGGGGAGGGCTATGGCTACACCTTC; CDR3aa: CASSPTGEGYGYTF
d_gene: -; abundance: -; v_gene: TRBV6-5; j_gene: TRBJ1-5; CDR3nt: TGTGCCAGCAGTACGAGGGGGGGAAATCAGCCCCAGCATTTT; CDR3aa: CASSTRGGNQPQHF
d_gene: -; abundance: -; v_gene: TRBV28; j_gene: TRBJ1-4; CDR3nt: TGTGCCAGCAGCCCACAGGACGGCAGTAATGAAAAACTGTTTTTT; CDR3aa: CASSPQDGSNEKLFF
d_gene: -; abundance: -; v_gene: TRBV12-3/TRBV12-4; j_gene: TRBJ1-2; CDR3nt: TGTGCCAGCAGTGTCCTGGGGGGACATGGCTACACCTTC; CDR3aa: CASSVLGGHGYTF
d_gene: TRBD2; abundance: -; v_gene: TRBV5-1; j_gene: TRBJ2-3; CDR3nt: TGCGCCAGCAGCCGGACTAGCGGGAGGGCCGGAACAGATACGCAGTATTTT; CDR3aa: CASSRTSGRAGTDTQYF
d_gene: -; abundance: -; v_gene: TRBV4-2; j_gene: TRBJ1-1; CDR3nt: TGTGCCAGCAGCCACGCAGGGAACACTGAAGCTTTCTTT; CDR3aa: CASSHAGNTEAFF
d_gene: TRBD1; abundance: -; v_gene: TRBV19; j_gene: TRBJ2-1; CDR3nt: TGTGCCAGTAGCGAGGGGACAGGGTTCGCCTACAATGAGCAGTTCTTC; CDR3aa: CASSEGTGFAYNEQFF